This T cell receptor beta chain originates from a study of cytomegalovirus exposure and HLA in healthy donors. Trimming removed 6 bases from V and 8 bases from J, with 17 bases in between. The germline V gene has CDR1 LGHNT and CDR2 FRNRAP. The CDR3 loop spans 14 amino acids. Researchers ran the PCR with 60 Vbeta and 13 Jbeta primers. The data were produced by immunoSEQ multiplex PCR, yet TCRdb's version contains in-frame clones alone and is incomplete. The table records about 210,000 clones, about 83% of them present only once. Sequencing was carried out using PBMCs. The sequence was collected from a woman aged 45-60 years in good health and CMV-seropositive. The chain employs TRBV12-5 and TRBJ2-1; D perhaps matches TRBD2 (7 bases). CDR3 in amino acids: CASGDGGPGDEQFF. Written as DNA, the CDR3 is TGTGCTAGTGGAGACGGGGGGCCAGGGGATGAGCAGTTCTTC.